The 25 T cell receptor beta chains below were found in one sample sequenced in a study of molecular identifiers for immune sequencing clone quantification. TCRdb redid the calling of the PCR reads with MiXCR, one entry per CDR3 protein. The top ten hold 0.7% to 0.95% of the sample, which has approximately 590,000 distinct CDR3 sequences, about 25% seen once. What was sequenced was naive CD8+ T cells from blood, with Jurkat cell RNA spiked in. Described subset: FACS-sorted CD8+CD4-CCR7+CD45RA+ naive T cells. Source of these receptors: a human donor in good health. Some libraries in this study had Jurkat cell RNA spiked in.

The chain uses TRBV6-6 and TRBJ2-7; D is possibly TRBD1 or TRBD2 (5 bases each). Germline-derived CDR1 and CDR2 are MNHNY and SVGAGI (reference sequence). Trimming removed 2 bases at V and 3 bases at J, with 11 bases between. CDR3 length: 14 amino acids. The chain's CDR3 is CASSYGGSGYEQYF. CDR3 nucleotide sequence: TGTGCCAGCAGTTACGGGGGATCTGGCTACGAGCAGTACTTC.

This clonotype was picked up many times. The genes are TRBV3-1 and TRBJ1-4; 8 nucleotides align to TRBD1. In germline, CDR1 is LGHDT, CDR2 YNNKEL (reference sequence). The CDR3 is made up of 15 amino acids. Losses at the gene ends were 1 base for V and 7 bases for J; bases not matched to a gene: 5. The CDR3 sequence is CASSQATGATEKLFF. The CDR3 DNA reads TGTGCCAGCAGCCAAGCGACAGGGGCGACTGAAAAACTGTTTTTT.

This clonotype showed up many times. The chain is built from TRBV7-9 and TRBJ1-1; no definite D call. Germline V gene data show CDR1 as SEHNR and CDR2 as FQNEAQ (reference sequence). The CDR3 length is 12 residues. Trimming pared 5 bases from V and 4 bases from J, leaving 8 bases between. The CDR3 coding sequence is TGTGCCAGCAGCCCAATCGCCACTGAAGCTTTCTTT. Translation gives CASSPIATEAFF.

The chain carries TRBV20-1 and TRBJ2-1, with 7 bases aligning to TRBD2. Germline loops: CDR1 DFQATT, CDR2 SNEGSKA (reference sequence). This CDR3 comprises 17 residues. J lost 8 bases, V lost 0 bases, and 16 bases had no gene match. The CDR3 region has the DNA TGCAGTGCTAGAGATCTGAAGGCGGGGGTGATTTACGATGAGCAGTTCTTC. Its translation is CSARDLKAGVIYDEQFF.

The J gene is TRBJ2-1, the V gene TRBV4-1, with a tentative D call TRBD1 (6 bases). The CDR3 contains 17 residues. The V end lost 1 base, the J end lost 7 bases, and 20 bases lay between the germline ends. Germline V lookup: CDR1 MGHRA, CDR2 YSYEKL. CDR3 coding DNA: TGCGCCAGCAGCCAAGCCTCACAGGGTCCTGGTCGGAATGAGCAGTTCTTC. Translation gives CASSQASQGPGRNEQFF.

Details on this clonotype: With a much larger clone just one base away, this may be a read error. The chain employs TRBV7-9 and TRBJ2-3; tentatively, D is TRBD1 or TRBD2 (5 bases each). CDR3 size: 12 residues. Trimming left V 8 bases short and J 4 bases short, with 10 bases between. The V gene's germline CDR1 is SEHNR and CDR2 FQNEAQ (reference sequence). CDR3 sequence reads: CASGDPPDTQYF. In nucleotides, the CDR3 is TGTGCCAGCGGGGACCCCCCAGATACGCAGTATTTT.

The chain joins TRBV5-6 to TRBJ2-2; D not certain. With 0 bases removed from V and 10 bases from J, the gap between germline ends came to 16 bases. Germline V lookup: CDR1 SGHDT, CDR2 YYEEEE. This CDR3 is 15 amino acids long. CDR3 region: CASSLEFFTPEELFF. DNA for the CDR3: TGTGCCAGCAGCTTGGAATTTTTTACTCCGGAGGAGCTGTTTTTT.

This clonotype was seen many times. The gene calls are TRBV3-1 and TRBJ2-2; the D gene is possibly TRBD1 (5 bases). V was pared by 2 bases and J by 6 bases, with 7 bases between. Germline CDR1 reads LGHDT; CDR2 reads YNNKEL (reference sequence). The CDR3 has 13 amino acids. CDR3 DNA: TGTGCCAGCAGCCAAACAGGTCCCGGGGAGCTGTTTTTT. Amino acid sequence: CASSQTGPGELFF.

This clonotype showed up just a few times. V gene TRBV12-3 or TRBV12-4 combines with J gene TRBJ1-1; D possibly corresponds to TRBD1 (5 bases). This CDR3 has 14 amino acids. With 4 bases removed from V and 10 bases from J, the gap between germline ends came to 19 bases. The CDR3 is CASSSSTGAVRAFF. Written as DNA, the CDR3 is TGTGCCAGCAGTTCGTCCACCGGGGCAGTCAGAGCTTTCTTT.

The chain carries TRBV19 and TRBJ2-7, with D possibly matching TRBD1 (6 bases). This CDR3 region has 15 residues. Germline CDR1 is LNHDA and CDR2 is SQIVND (reference sequence). V shed 8 bases and J shed 0 bases, with 17 bases lying between them. CDR3 in amino acids: CASAQPGHYSYEQYF. As DNA, the CDR3 is TGTGCCAGTGCCCAACCGGGACATTACTCCTACGAGCAGTACTTC.

This clonotype was picked up many times. This chain joins TRBV30 and TRBJ2-7, with D perhaps assigned TRBD1 or TRBD2 (5 bases each). Trimming removed 0 bases at V and 7 bases at J, with 7 bases between. This CDR3 spans 11 amino acids. Germline V gives CDR1 GTSNPN, CDR2 SVGIG (reference sequence). The CDR3 sequence: CAWSVGVEQYF. The CDR3, as DNA: TGTGCCTGGAGTGTGGGGGTGGAGCAGTACTTC.

With regard to this clonotype: A much more abundant neighbour one base away suggests this may be a read error. The V and J genes are TRBV6-5 and TRBJ1-2; the match to TRBD1 covers 7 bases. V shed 6 bases, J shed 4 bases, and the junction held 11 bases outside the gene matches. The CDR3 totals 15 residues. Germline values: CDR1 MNHEY, CDR2 SVGAGI. The DNA of the CDR3 is TGTGCCAGCAGACAATCGGACAGGTCCCTCTATGGCTACACCTTC. This gives the protein CASRQSDRSLYGYTF.

V is TRBV7-9 and J is TRBJ1-4, with unresolved D. Germline V lookup: CDR1 SEHNR, CDR2 FQNEAQ (reference sequence). The CDR3 length is 13 residues. Trimming shortened V by 4 bases and J by 0 bases, and 3 bases separated the two germline ends. Here the CDR3 DNA reads TGTGCCAGCAGCTCCCCAACTAATGAAAAACTGTTTTTT. Its protein is CASSSPTNEKLFF.

With respect to this clonotype: This may arise from a read error, as a much more abundant clone is one base away. V is TRBV7-9 and J is TRBJ2-5, with D possibly matching TRBD1 (6 bases). Germline-derived CDR1 and CDR2 are SEHNR and FQNEAQ (reference sequence). Trimming removed 0 bases from V and 4 bases from J, with 12 bases in between. The CDR3 length is 15 residues. The CDR3 loop is CASSLAGQYGETQYF. CDR3 DNA: TGTGCCAGCAGCTTAGCGGGACAATATGGAGAGACCCAGTACTTC.

About this clonotype itself: A much larger clone lies a single base off, so this may be a read error. The V and J genes are TRBV29-1 and TRBJ2-5; D possibly uses TRBD1 or TRBD2 (5 bases each). This CDR3 is built from 15 residues. The germline CDR1 and CDR2 sequences are SQVTM and ANQGSEA. CDR3 amino acids: CSVESVRDPQEAQYF. As DNA, the CDR3 is TGCAGCGTTGAGAGTGTTAGGGACCCGCAAGAGGCCCAGTACTTC.

The chain recombines TRBV30 with TRBJ2-3, with a weak D call TRBD2 (5 bases). The germline V gene has CDR1 GTSNPN and CDR2 SVGIG (reference sequence). The CDR3 totals 14 residues. V gave up 4 bases and J gave up 2 bases, with 13 bases separating them. CDR3: CAWTPRTYTDTQYF. CDR3 coding DNA: TGTGCCTGGACTCCGAGGACTTACACAGATACGCAGTATTTT.

This clonotype was seen a handful of times. The genes are TRBV20-1 and TRBJ1-1; D not certain. Between the trimmed V and J ends, which lost 5 bases and 0 bases, there was a span of 7 bases. Germline V gene lookup returns CDR1 DFQATT and CDR2 SNEGSKA (reference sequence). CDR3 length equals 12 residues. CDR3 nucleotides: TGCAGTGCTGAGGCCATGAACACTGAAGCTTTCTTT. This sequence encodes CSAEAMNTEAFF.

Comment on this clonotype: A much more abundant neighbour one base away suggests this may be a read error. The V and J genes are TRBV7-9 and TRBJ2-3; the D gene is possibly TRBD2 (5 bases). This CDR3 is 18 amino acids long. Between the trimmed V and J ends, which lost 5 bases and 3 bases, there was a span of 24 bases. The germline CDR1 and CDR2 sequences are SEHNR and FQNEAQ (reference sequence). The CDR3 DNA reads TGTGCCAGCAGCCTCCAGGACGGGGTAGCCGAGTTGACAGATACGCAGTATTTT. Its translation is CASSLQDGVAELTDTQYF.

The chain recombines TRBV29-1 with TRBJ2-7; no clear D gene. CDR3 length: 12 amino acids. V shed 4 bases and J shed 1 base, with 8 bases lying between them. Germline V lookup: CDR1 SQVTM, CDR2 ANQGSEA. The CDR3 loop is CSVVVGSYEQYF. In nucleotides, the CDR3 is TGCAGCGTTGTCGTGGGATCCTACGAGCAGTACTTC.

The chain has TRBV6-5 and TRBJ2-5, with 11 bases that match TRBD1. The germline V gene encodes CDR1 MNHEY and CDR2 SVGAGI. The CDR3 totals 15 residues. J lost 5 bases, V lost 2 bases, and 4 bases had no gene match. The CDR3 DNA reads TGTGCCAGCAGTTACGGGACAGGGGGTACGGAGACCCAGTACTTC. Residues: CASSYGTGGTETQYF.

This clonotype was seen only a few times. As DNA, the CDR3 is TGCAGTGTTCGAAAGAACACTGAAGCTTTCTTT. It encodes CSVRKNTEAFF. The chain uses TRBV20-1 and TRBJ1-1; no clear D. The germline V gene has CDR1 DFQATT and CDR2 SNEGSKA (reference sequence). The CDR3 covers 11 residues. Trimming cost V 7 bases and J 1 base, with 7 bases left between them.

On this clonotype: One junction end does not reproduce the germline sequence, and a read error may be involved. V and J are TRBV5-3 and TRBJ2-1; 9 bases fit TRBD1. TRBV5-3 counts as an open reading frame of uncertain function. The CDR3 runs to 16 residues. CDR3 DNA: TGTGCCAGCAGCTTTTCCCCGGGACAGGGTTACGATGAGCAGTTCTTC. Protein: CASSFSPGQGYDEQFF.

This chain connects TRBV9 to TRBJ2-7; 8 bases line up with TRBD2. Trimming at V came to 4 bases and at J to 5 bases, leaving 2 bases not matched to a gene. The CDR3 covers 12 residues. Germline values: CDR1 SGDLS, CDR2 YYNGEE. CDR3 nucleotides: TGTGCCAGCAGCCCCGGGGGGGACGAGCAGTACGTC. Its protein product is CASSPGGDEQYV.

This clonotype occurred many times. V gene TRBV2 combines with J gene TRBJ1-2, with 9 bases fitting TRBD1. Germline CDR1 and CDR2: SNHLY and FYNNEI. This CDR3 spans 15 amino acids. Trimming took 0 bases from V and 3 from J; bases not matched to a gene: 2. The CDR3 loop is CASSEAWDRDYGYTF. The DNA of the CDR3 is TGTGCCAGCAGTGAAGCCTGGGACAGGGACTATGGCTACACCTTC.

This clonotype was seen many times. The gene calls are TRBV19 and TRBJ2-5; the D gene is possibly TRBD2 (6 bases). With 3 bases removed from V and 3 bases from J, the gap between germline ends came to 14 bases. This CDR3 has 15 amino acids. The germline gives CDR1 LNHDA, CDR2 SQIVND (reference sequence). The CDR3 region is CASSIGGAFEETQYF. DNA of the CDR3: TGTGCCAGTAGTATTGGAGGGGCATTCGAAGAGACCCAGTACTTC.